The TCR beta chain described here comes from a study of breast tumors, draining lymph nodes, adjacent tissues. Findings of the study overall: Luminal-like breast cancer showed significantly greater tumor-nontumor repertoire similarity than basal-like breast cancer did. The lymph node origin of tumor T cells was framed as consistent with a hypothesis, not demonstrated. Most tumor T cells seemingly derive from lymph node, then expand in tumor. Tumor TCR diversity was below lymph nodes but above nontumor tissue.

Axillary draining lymph nodes of breast cancer patients supplied the node samples. Germline V gives CDR1 ENHRY, CDR2 SYGVKD. V lost 2 bases and J 4 bases, leaving 5 bases between the germline ends. This CDR3 is built from 12 residues. TCRdb re-called the multiplex PCR reads through MiXCR, storing one row per CDR3 protein. The repertoire holds 270,000 or so distinct CDR3 sequences, with about 33% as singletons. In its sample, this clonotype was seen a few times. Its antigen is as yet unknown. Sequences were obtained from axillary lymph node tissue. The receptor was derived from a female donor with breast cancer. Some clones in this sample may be carry-over from other donors' samples. The chain employs TRBV10-3 and TRBJ1-2; D remains unclear. The CDR3 region is CAISEHSYGYTF. In nucleotides, the CDR3 is TGTGCCATCAGTGAGCACAGCTATGGCTACACCTTC.